This T cell receptor (beta chain) was sequenced in a study of cytomegalovirus exposure and HLA in healthy donors. Study-wide points: Segments of the TCR beta V type were, in most cases, productive about 87% or about 30% of the time in an earlier analysis. Reports described diagnosis of cytomegalovirus status by the classifier as highly specific and sensitive. Analyzed later, most CMV-associated TCR beta chains appeared HLA-restricted. Using a false discovery rate of 0.05, a later analysis showed that about 16,000 TCR beta sequences were associated with HLA alleles.

V was clipped by 2 bases and J by 5 bases; unmatched bases: 11. CDR3 size: 16 residues. Germline CDR1 reads SGHNT; CDR2 reads YYREEE (reference sequence). In the case of this clone: Its antigen is as yet unknown.

Vbeta (60) and Jbeta (13) primers were used in the PCR. TCRdb's table, derived via immunoSEQ multiplex PCR, lists solely in-frame clones and lacks some. The sample consists of fewer than 200,000 clones, 9.5% of them appearing once. Material: PBMCs. The V gene is TRBV5-4, the J gene TRBJ2-5; 8 bases align to TRBD2. This receptor was taken from a woman in her thirties in good health and CMV-seropositive. DNA for the CDR3: TGTGCCAGCAGCTTTTCGGCCGGGGGGGGTAAGGAGACCCAGTACTTC. Amino acid sequence: CASSFSAGGGKETQYF. The whole variable domain, remainder taken from reference TRBV5-4 and TRBJ2-5, is ETGVTQSPTHLIKTRGQQVTLRCSSQSGHNTVSWYQQALGQGPQFIFQYYREEENGRGNFPPRFSGLQFPNYSSELNVNALELDDSALYLCASSFSAGGGKETQYFGPGTRLLVL.